This T cell receptor beta chain comes out of a study of technical replicates of blood from a handful of donors. Assay: immunoSEQ multiplex PCR; the TCRdb copy retains only in-frame clones and omits some. The table records around 100,000 clones, roughly 96% of them present only once. This CDR3 comprises 13 residues. V shed 4 bases and J shed 1 base, with 8 bases lying between them. Germline-derived CDR1 and CDR2 are SGHNT and YYREEE (reference sequence). Sequences were obtained from T cells isolated from PBMCs. The chain carries TRBV5-4 and TRBJ1-1; D is undetermined. This receptor was obtained from a human donor in good health. The CDR3 bases are TGTGCCAGCAGCCAGTCCCCGAACACTGAAGCTTTCTTT. Its protein product is CASSQSPNTEAFF.